This T cell receptor beta chain comes out of a study of cytomegalovirus exposure and HLA in healthy donors. The study, taken as a whole, reports: Follow-up analysis later connected one missense variant in DCLRE1C with trimming of TCR beta V- and J-genes. The study carried out a later analysis of TCR beta sequences. It associated 16,951 of them with specific HLA alleles at a false discovery rate of 0.05. Cytomegalovirus status was reportedly diagnosed by the classifier with high sensitivity and specificity. In a later analysis, several top co-occurrence clusters appeared linked to parvovirus B19, influenza, CMV and Epstein-Barr virus.

Germline CDR1 reads SQVTM; CDR2 reads ANQGSEA. The J segment lost 2 bases and the V segment lost 6 bases, leaving 8 bases of the junction unmatched. This CDR3 has 14 residues. In this sample, this clone turned up a few times. Antigen: not known. The PCR used 60 Vbeta and 13 Jbeta primers. Method: immunoSEQ multiplex PCR; TCRdb's copy keeps in-frame clones and lacks some. The sample yields about 130,000 clones, more than 80% seen once. V gene TRBV29-1 combines with J gene TRBJ2-5; 8 bases agree with TRBD2. The clonotype originates from a man aged 25-45 years in good health and CMV-seronegative. Sequenced input: PBMCs. The CDR3 is CSVAVAGTQETQYF. In DNA form, the CDR3 reads TGCAGCGTGGCAGTAGCGGGGACTCAAGAGACCCAGTACTTC.